This TCR beta chain was recovered during a study of blood T cell repertoires in COVID-19. This clone was found a few times. The V gene's germline CDR1 is LNHDA and CDR2 SQIVND (reference sequence). The V end was cut by 5 bases, the J end by 1 base, with 14 bases between. The CDR3 is made up of 15 amino acids. In the authors' workflow: For nucleated cells, counts were estimated from reference gene primer amplification. The data were produced by immunoSEQ multiplex PCR, yet TCRdb's version contains in-frame clones alone and is incomplete. V, J and clone size derive from that table, while D and trimming were established from the DNA sequence. The sample has 330,000 or so clones; roughly 89% are singletons.

Material for sequencing was peripheral blood. This TCR was recovered from a man aged 30-40 years with COVID-19, enrolled during active disease. This chain connects TRBV19 to TRBJ1-1; no clear D gene. CDR3 loop: CASSFSDAGNTEAFF. The DNA for the CDR3 is TGTGCCAGTAGTTTTTCGGACGCGGGGAACACTGAAGCTTTCTTT.